These 14 T cell receptor beta chains originate from one sample sequenced in a study of shared clonotypes between healthy human individuals. Clones were read by immunoSEQ multiplex PCR, and TCRdb kept only the in-frame ones, dropping some. This sample yields around 1.4 million clones, of which 98% are seen a single time; around 0.38% belongs to the top ten. The source material was naive CD4+ T cells sorted from blood. This sample's subset: CD45RA+ positively selected. The receptors come from a man aged 25-45 years in good health.

This rearrangement joins TRBV28 to TRBJ1-1; 9 positions agree with TRBD1. The CDR3 runs to 13 residues. V shed 4 bases and J 10 bases; nucleotides not matched to a gene: 7. Germline V gene data show CDR1 as MDHEN and CDR2 as SYDVKM. The CDR3, as DNA: TGTGCCAGCAGTTCTTACAGGGGGCGCGGAGCTTTCTTT. This translates into CASSSYRGRGAFF. Together with reference TRBV28 and TRBJ1-1, the CDR3 gives the full variable domain: DVKVTQSSRYLVKRTGEKVFLECVQDMDHENMFWYRQDPGLGLRLIYFSYDVKMKEKGDIPEGYSVSREKKERFSLILESASTNQTSMYLCASSSYRGRGAFFGQGTRLTVV.

The J gene is TRBJ2-1, the V gene TRBV5-1, with 13 bases matching TRBD2. J lost 6 bases, V lost 3 bases, and 6 bases had no gene match. Germline CDR1 is SGHRS and CDR2 is YFSETQ. The CDR3 has 16 residues. For the CDR3, the DNA is TGCGCCAGCAGCTGGGAACTAGCGGGAGGGAGCAATGAGCAGTTCTTC. This gives the protein CASSWELAGGSNEQFF.

This clone was seen a single time. The chain employs TRBV2 and TRBJ1-2; D is possibly TRBD1 (6 bases). V was shortened by 6 bases and J by 8 bases, with 16 bases between the two germline ends. CDR3 length: 13 amino acids. Germline V gene sequence: CDR1 SNHLY, CDR2 FYNNEI. CDR3 loop: CASSAPRGKGYTF. CDR3 nucleotide sequence: TGTGCCAGCAGCGCACCCAGGGGCAAAGGCTACACCTTC.

The chain has TRBV7-9 and TRBJ2-2; D tentatively reads TRBD1 or TRBD2 (5 bases each). Germline CDR1 and CDR2: SEHNR and FQNEAQ (reference sequence). Trimming removed 5 bases at V and 15 bases at J, with 19 bases between. The CDR3 sequence is 13 residues long. CDR3 loop: CASSLLGSGTMFF. The CDR3 coding sequence is TGTGCCAGCAGCCTCCTAGGGAGTGGGACGATGTTTTTT.

The chain carries TRBV18 and TRBJ2-1; the match to TRBD1 covers 11 bases. J was trimmed by 6 bases and V by 3 bases; bases with no gene match: 10. The germline CDR1 and CDR2 sequences are KGHSH and LQKENI. The CDR3 has 17 amino acids. The CDR3 DNA sequence: TGTGCCAGCTCACCGAGGACAGGGGGCGTGGTGGTCAATGAGCAGTTCTTC. This codes for CASSPRTGGVVVNEQFF.

This chain joins TRBV28 and TRBJ2-7; 8 bases align to TRBD1. V dropped 5 bases and J dropped 6; count of bases not matched to a gene: 9. CDR3 length: 14 residues. CDR1 and CDR2 (germline): MDHEN, SYDVKM. The CDR3 loop reads CASSLTGGRFEQYF. The CDR3 DNA reads as TGTGCCAGCAGTCTTACAGGGGGACGGTTCGAGCAGTACTTC.

This rearrangement joins TRBV5-6 to TRBJ2-7; D gene unclear. This CDR3 region has 14 residues. Trimming shortened V by 2 bases and J by 5 bases, and 14 bases separated the two germline ends. Per germline, CDR1 SGHDT and CDR2 YYEEEE. Here the CDR3 DNA reads TGTGCCAGCAGCTTAAGAGCCCTCACACACGAGCAGTACTTC. This gives the protein CASSLRALTHEQYF.

CDR3 residues: CATTGTSGTGELFF. DNA for the CDR3: TGTGCCACCACCGGGACTAGCGGGACCGGGGAGCTGTTTTTT. The rearrangement links TRBV5-4 to TRBJ2-2; 12 bases map to TRBD2. This CDR3 comprises 14 residues. The germline CDR1 and CDR2 sequences are SGHNT and YYREEE (reference sequence). The V and J ends lost 9 bases and 5 bases, in that order; junction bases with no gene match: 5. The variable domain in full, with the rest retrieved from reference TRBV5-4 and TRBJ2-2, is ETGVTQSPTHLIKTRGQQVTLRCSSQSGHNTVSWYQQALGQGPQFIFQYYREEENGRGNFPPRFSGLQFPNYSSELNVNALELDDSALYLCATTGTSGTGELFFGEGSRLTVL.

Notes on this clone: The sample contains more than one DNA sequence encoding this CDR3. The chain links TRBV9 to TRBJ2-1; no definite D call. The germline V and J ends were trimmed by 2 bases and 0 bases, with 6 bases remaining between them. Germline CDR1 and CDR2: SGDLS and YYNGEE. The CDR3 length is 14 residues. This CDR3 is CASSVESSYNEQFF. In DNA form, the CDR3 reads TGTGCCAGCAGCGTCGAGAGCTCCTACAATGAGCAGTTCTTC.

This sequence joins TRBV5-1 and TRBJ2-1, with a possible D match to TRBD2 (6 bases). The CDR3 consists of 16 residues. Looked up from germline, CDR1 is SGHRS and CDR2 is YFSETQ. V dropped 4 bases and J dropped 0 bases, with 14 bases sitting between them. CDR3 region: CASSPSASASYNEQFF. CDR3 coding DNA: TGCGCCAGCAGCCCCTCAGCTAGCGCCTCCTACAATGAGCAGTTCTTC.

With regard to this clone: Other DNA sequences in the sample encode the same CDR3. The chain recombines TRBV28 with TRBJ2-7, with D unresolved. Germline V gene lookup returns CDR1 MDHEN and CDR2 SYDVKM. This CDR3 has 12 amino acids. Trimming left V 2 bases short and J 3 bases short, with 5 bases between. CDR3 nucleotides: TGTGCCAGCAGTTTAAAGGGCTACGAGCAGTACTTC. Residues: CASSLKGYEQYF. Based on the CDR3 plus reference TRBV28 and TRBJ2-7, the full variable domain is DVKVTQSSRYLVKRTGEKVFLECVQDMDHENMFWYRQDPGLGLRLIYFSYDVKMKEKGDIPEGYSVSREKKERFSLILESASTNQTSMYLCASSLKGYEQYFGPGTRLTVT.

The J gene is TRBJ2-7, the V gene TRBV2, with a tentative D call TRBD2 (6 bases). CDR1 is SNHLY, CDR2 FYNNEI, per germline. Trimming cost V 5 bases and J 4 bases, with 15 bases left between them. The CDR3 consists of 14 residues. The CDR3 here is CASSSGGTLYEQYF. The CDR3, as DNA: TGTGCCAGCAGTTCCGGCGGGACTTTATACGAGCAGTACTTC. The variable domain in full, completed from reference TRBV2 and TRBJ2-7, reads EPEVTQTPSHQVTQMGQEVILRCVPISNHLYFYWYRQILGQKVEFLVSFYNNEISEKSEIFDDQFSVERPDGSNFTLKIRSTKLEDSAMYFCASSSGGTLYEQYFGPGTRLTVT.

The V and J genes are TRBV7-9 and TRBJ2-5; TRBD2 might be the D (5 bases). CDR1 SEHNR and CDR2 FQNEAQ come from the germline V gene (reference sequence). CDR3 length equals 14 residues. The V gene lost 1 base and the J gene lost 4 bases, with 10 bases spanning the gap. Here the CDR3 reads CASSLVSGVETQYF. In DNA, the CDR3 is TGTGCCAGCAGCTTAGTTTCCGGGGTAGAGACCCAGTACTTC.

The V call is TRBV5-6, the J call TRBJ2-5; D not certain. The DNA end is a closer match to TRBJ2-7, so the J assignment may be wrong. Looked up from germline, CDR1 is SGHDT and CDR2 is YYEEEE. This CDR3 has 12 amino acids. CDR3 sequence (DNA): TGTGCCAGCAGCTATCTCTCCTACGAGCAGTACTTC. Translation gives CASSYLSYEQYF.